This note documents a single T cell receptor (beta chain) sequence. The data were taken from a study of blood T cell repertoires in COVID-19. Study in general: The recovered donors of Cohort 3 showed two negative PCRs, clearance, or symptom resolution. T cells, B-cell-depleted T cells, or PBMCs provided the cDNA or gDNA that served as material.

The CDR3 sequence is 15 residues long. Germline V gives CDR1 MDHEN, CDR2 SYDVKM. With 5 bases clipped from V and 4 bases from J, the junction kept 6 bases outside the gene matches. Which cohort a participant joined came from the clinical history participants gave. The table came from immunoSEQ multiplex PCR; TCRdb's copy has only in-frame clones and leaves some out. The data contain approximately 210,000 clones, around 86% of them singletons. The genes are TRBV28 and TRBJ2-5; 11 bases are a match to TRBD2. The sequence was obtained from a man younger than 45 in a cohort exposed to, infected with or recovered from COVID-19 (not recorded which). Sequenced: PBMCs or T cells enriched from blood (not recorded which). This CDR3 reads CASSPALAGGETQYF. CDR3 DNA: TGTGCCAGCAGTCCCGCCCTAGCGGGAGGAGAGACCCAGTACTTC.